These T cell receptor beta chains were read from a single sample in a study of CD8 T cells in ankylosing spondylitis. Each CDR3 protein gets one entry after TCRdb re-called the 5' RACE reads with MiXCR. The data contain nearly 350,000 distinct CDR3 sequences, roughly 14% of them singletons. Input material: blood, either unsorted or a sorted T cell fraction (not recorded which). The receptor source for this set is a male donor with ankylosing spondylitis or in good health (not recorded which). CDR3s include the opening cysteine and the closing phenylalanine or tryptophan. The D gene is left open where the match is weak. Expanded clones are given a class, and other clones once, few, many or no size at all.

TRBV3-1,15,TRBJ2-3,.,TRBD2,TGTGCCACCACCCATGACGGGAGGGTCACAGATACGCAGTATTTT,CATTHDGRVTDTQYF
TRBV7-2,15,TRBJ1-1,.,.,TGTGCCAGCAGCCCGGCGCCGGAGAGGAACACTGAAGCTTTCTTT,CASSPAPERNTEAFF
TRBV20-1,15,TRBJ2-1,.,TRBD2,TGCAGTGCTCTCCCCGGGAGGCCCTCCTACAATGAGCAGTTCTTC,CSALPGRPSYNEQFF
TRBV27,13,TRBJ2-1,.,TRBD2,TGTGCCAGCAGTGTCGGGACTACCGATGAGCAGTTCTTC,CASSVGTTDEQFF
TRBV11-2,15,TRBJ2-1,.,.,TGTGCCAGCAGACTGGGGTCAGACCAATACAATGAGCAGTTCTTC,CASRLGSDQYNEQFF
TRBV12-3/TRBV12-4,14,TRBJ1-2,few,TRBD1,TGTGCCAGCACTCGTGGGACAGGGTCCTATGGCTACACCTTC,CASTRGTGSYGYTF
TRBV14,15,TRBJ1-3,few,TRBD1,TGTGCCAGCAGCCTTCGACAGGGCTCTGGAAACACCATATATTTT,CASSLRQGSGNTIYF
TRBV3-1,16,TRBJ1-3,.,.,TGTGCCAGCAGCCAAGATCCCAGTACCTCTGGAAACACCATATATTTT,CASSQDPSTSGNTIYF
TRBV5-1,14,TRBJ1-2,few,.,TGCGCCAGCAGCTTAGGAAATACAGGGTCTGGCTACACCTTC,CASSLGNTGSGYTF
TRBV12-3/TRBV12-4,11,TRBJ2-7,few,.,TGTGCCAGCACCTTGGGGTACGAGCAGTACTTC,CASTLGYEQYF
TRBV5-1,15,TRBJ2-1,.,TRBD2,TGCGCCAGCCAGTCCGAAGCGGGGGGGCTGGGGGAGCAGTTCTTC,CASQSEAGGLGEQFF
TRBV5-1,14,TRBJ2-2,few,.,TGCGCCAGCAGCTTGGCCGAGGGTCCCGGGGAGCTGTTTTTT,CASSLAEGPGELFF
TRBV18,12,TRBJ2-1,.,.,TGTGCCAGCTCACCAGACGGGGATGAGCAGTTCTTC,CASSPDGDEQFF
TRBV4-1,16,TRBJ2-1,.,.,TGCGCCAGCAGCCAAGAAGAGCGGAGCCTAGTCAATGAGCAGTTCTTC,CASSQEERSLVNEQFF
TRBV4-1,16,TRBJ2-7,few,TRBD1,TGCGCCAGCAGCCCGTCCGGACAGGGACTTGCCTACGAGCAGTACTTC,CASSPSGQGLAYEQYF
TRBV6-2/TRBV6-3,14,TRBJ2-1,.,.,TGTGCCAGCAGAAGTTTAGCGGCCTACAATGAGCAGTTCTTC,CASRSLAAYNEQFF
TRBV27,17,TRBJ2-7,.,.,TGTGCCAGCAGTCTTATTTGGGACTCTACAGCCTCCTACGAGCAGTACTTC,CASSLIWDSTASYEQYF
TRBV12-3/TRBV12-4,13,TRBJ2-1,.,.,TGTGCCAGCAGTTCCCCCGCCAGCCATGAGCAGTTCTTC,CASSSPASHEQFF
TRBV4-2,18,TRBJ2-7,few,TRBD2,TGTGCCAGCAGCCGATATACTCCGACTAGCGGGGACCCCTACGAGCAGTACTTC,CASSRYTPTSGDPYEQYF
TRBV5-1,14,TRBJ2-7,.,TRBD2,TGCGCCAGCAGAAATAGCGGGAGTTCCTACGAGCAGTACTTC,CASRNSGSSYEQYF
TRBV2,16,TRBJ2-2,.,TRBD2,TGTGCCAGCAGCCTTCGCGGGAGGGGAATCACCGGGGAGCTGTTTTTT,CASSLRGRGITGELFF
TRBV11-2,17,TRBJ2-6,.,.,TGTGCCAGCAGCTTATATCAGGGGGGTTCTGGGGCCAACGTCCTGACTTTC,CASSLYQGGSGANVLTF
TRBV2,14,TRBJ2-5,many,.,TGTGCCAGCAGTGTTACGACTTCCCAAGAGACCCAGTACTTC,CASSVTTSQETQYF
TRBV3-1,13,TRBJ2-7,few,TRBD1,TGTGCCAGCGGGGACAGGGGGAAATACGAGCAGTACTTC,CASGDRGKYEQYF
TRBV5-1,15,TRBJ2-1,.,.,TGCGCCAGCAGCTTGGAAGGGTACGGAAACAATGAGCAGTTCTTC,CASSLEGYGNNEQFF
TRBV10-2,11,TRBJ2-7,few,.,TGCGCCAGCGAGGGTAGTTCTCAGCAGTACTTC,CASEGSSQQYF
TRBV5-4,14,TRBJ2-1,few,TRBD1,TGTGCCAGCAGCCTGCCGGGACAGGGGAATGAGCAGTTCTTC,CASSLPGQGNEQFF
TRBV12-3/TRBV12-4,14,TRBJ2-7,.,TRBD2,TGTGCCAGCTCTGGGGGGGTGAGCTCCTACGAGCAGTACTTC,CASSGGVSSYEQYF
TRBV5-1,13,TRBJ1-1,.,.,TGCGCCAGCAGCTTGGAAGGACAGTCTGAAGCTTTCTTT,CASSLEGQSEAFF
TRBV29-1,15,TRBJ2-7,.,TRBD2,TGCAGCGTTGAAGGGGGGACTAGCGGGGCCTACGAGCAGTACTTC,CSVEGGTSGAYEQYF
TRBV5-1,14,TRBJ2-2,many,.,TGCGCCAGCAGTTCGGACAGTCCGGCCGGGGAGCTGTTTTTT,CASSSDSPAGELFF
TRBV12-3/TRBV12-4,15,TRBJ2-3,.,.,TGTGCGTCCAGTCTCGGGACTCCTAGCACAGATACGCAGTATTTT,CASSLGTPSTDTQYF
TRBV4-1,16,TRBJ2-1,few,.,TGCGCCAGCAGCCTACAAAACCGGTTATCCTACAATGAGCAGTTCTTC,CASSLQNRLSYNEQFF
TRBV9,13,TRBJ2-1,.,.,TGTGCCAGCAGCAGGGGGGGCCTGAATGAGCAGTTCTTC,CASSRGGLNEQFF
TRBV12-3/TRBV12-4,19,TRBJ2-1,.,TRBD2,TGTGCCAGCACCATGGGACTAGCGGTATACAGACCAATCTACAATGAGCAGTTCTTC,CASTMGLAVYRPIYNEQFF
TRBV20-1,15,TRBJ1-2,few,TRBD1,TGCAGTGCTAGAGATGTAAATCAGGGGGCGCAGGGCTACACCTTC,CSARDVNQGAQGYTF
TRBV27,18,TRBJ2-3,many,TRBD2,TGTGCCAGCAGTTTGGGGGTCATAGCGGGAGTCGGGGCAGATACGCAGTATTTT,CASSLGVIAGVGADTQYF
TRBV29-1,15,TRBJ2-1,.,.,TGCAGCGTTGAATTCGGACATCCGTCCTACAATGAGCAGTTCTTC,CSVEFGHPSYNEQFF
TRBV6-1,14,TRBJ1-2,few,TRBD1,TGTGCCAGCAGTGAAGCCGGGACAGACTATGGCTACACCTTC,CASSEAGTDYGYTF
TRBV3-1,16,TRBJ2-2,.,.,TGTGCCAGCAGCCTAATTCCGGGGAGGAGTGTAGGGGAGCTGTTTTTT,CASSLIPGRSVGELFF
TRBV3-1,15,TRBJ1-1,many,.,TGTGCCAGCAGCGCGAAGGTAACGGGGAACACTGAAGCTTTCTTT,CASSAKVTGNTEAFF
TRBV7-2,14,TRBJ1-5,few,.,TGTGCCAGCAGCTTAAAGGGCGACAATCAGCCCCAGCATTTT,CASSLKGDNQPQHF
TRBV3-1,13,TRBJ2-5,.,.,TGTGCCAGCAGCCCGGGGGCGAGGGAGACCCAGTACTTC,CASSPGARETQYF
TRBV10-3,13,TRBJ2-7,.,TRBD2,TGTGCCATCAGTGAGGGGCGGGAGGGCGAGCAGTACTTC,CAISEGREGEQYF
TRBV25-1,13,TRBJ2-2,few,.,TGTGCCAGCAGGGGGGGACGGACCGGGGAGCTGTTTTTT,CASRGGRTGELFF
TRBV7-9,16,TRBJ2-3,.,.,TGTGCCAGCAGCTTAGGGAAACTTAAGGGGACAGATACGCAGTATTTT,CASSLGKLKGTDTQYF
TRBV7-6,17,TRBJ2-3,.,TRBD2,TGTGCCAGCAGCTTAGGATGGACTAGCGGGAGCACAGATACGCAGTATTTT,CASSLGWTSGSTDTQYF
TRBV21-1,17,TRBJ2-2,.,.,TGTGCCAGCAGCCCGCACAGGGTTACCGTTAACACCGGGGAGCTGTTTTTT,CASSPHRVTVNTGELFF
TRBV20-1,16,TRBJ2-5,.,TRBD2,TGCAGTGCTGACCCCGGGACTAGCGGGGGTAAAGAGACCCAGTACTTC,CSADPGTSGGKETQYF
TRBV5-5,13,TRBJ1-2,.,.,TGTGCCAGCAGCTTTCTGGACGGTTATGGCTACACCTTC,CASSFLDGYGYTF
TRBV7-9,15,TRBJ1-4,.,.,TGTGCCAGCAGCCCAGGACAGACCGGTATTGAAAAACTGTTTTTT,CASSPGQTGIEKLFF
TRBV12-3/TRBV12-4,14,TRBJ1-1,few,.,TGTGCCAGCACCCTATCGGGGGGGTTTGGCGGAGCTTTCTTT,CASTLSGGFGGAFF
TRBV6-5,14,TRBJ2-4,.,.,TGTGCCAGCAGTTCCGTCCTGGGGGGAAACATTCAGTACTTC,CASSSVLGGNIQYF
TRBV29-1,15,TRBJ2-1,few,.,TGCAGCGTGGCGGCTAAATTAGTGGGGTCGGCTGAGCAGTTCTTC,CSVAAKLVGSAEQFF
TRBV2,14,TRBJ2-7,.,.,TGTGCCAGCAGTGAAGCCTTAGGACGCAGGGTCCAGTACTTC,CASSEALGRRVQYF
TRBV29-1,12,TRBJ2-7,few,.,TGCAGCGTGCTGACAGAATCCTACGAGCAGTACTTC,CSVLTESYEQYF
TRBV14,15,TRBJ2-7,.,TRBD1,TGTGCCAGCAGCCTCCAGACAGGGGGCCCCTCCGAGCAGTACTTC,CASSLQTGGPSEQYF